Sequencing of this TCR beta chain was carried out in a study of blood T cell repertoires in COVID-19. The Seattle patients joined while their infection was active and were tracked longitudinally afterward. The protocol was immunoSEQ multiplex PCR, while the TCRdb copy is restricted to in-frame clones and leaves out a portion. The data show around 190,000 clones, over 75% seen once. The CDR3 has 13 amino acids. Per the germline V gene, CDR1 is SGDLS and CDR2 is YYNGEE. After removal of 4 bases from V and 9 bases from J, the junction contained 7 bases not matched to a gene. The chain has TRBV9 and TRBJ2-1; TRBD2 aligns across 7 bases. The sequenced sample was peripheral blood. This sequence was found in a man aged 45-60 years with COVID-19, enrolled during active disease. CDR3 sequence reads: CASSKGLVSEQFF. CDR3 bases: TGTGCCAGCAGCAAAGGACTAGTCAGTGAGCAGTTCTTC.